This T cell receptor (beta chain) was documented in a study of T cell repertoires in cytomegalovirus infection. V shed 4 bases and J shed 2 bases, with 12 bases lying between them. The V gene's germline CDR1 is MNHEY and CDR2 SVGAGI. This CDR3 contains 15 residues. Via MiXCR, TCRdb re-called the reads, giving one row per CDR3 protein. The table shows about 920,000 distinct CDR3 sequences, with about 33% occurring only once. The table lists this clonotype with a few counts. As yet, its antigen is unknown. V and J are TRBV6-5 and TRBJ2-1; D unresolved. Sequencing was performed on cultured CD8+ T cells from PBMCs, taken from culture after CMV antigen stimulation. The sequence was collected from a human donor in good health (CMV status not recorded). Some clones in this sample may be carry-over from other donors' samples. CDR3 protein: CASSLKVNPYNEQFF. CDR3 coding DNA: TGTGCCAGCAGTTTAAAGGTTAACCCCTACAATGAGCAGTTCTTC.